This T cell receptor (beta chain) was recovered during a study of blood T cells in healthy people across ages. The CDR3 length is 11 residues. The V gene's germline CDR1 is SQVTM and CDR2 ANQGSEA. Trimming took 4 bases from V and 1 from J, leaving 5 bases between them. Using a J-beta primer mix together with a sample-barcoded 5' primer, a second PCR was run for about 7 to 12 cycles. There were at least 2.5 million CDR3-containing paired-end reads obtained from each sample. TCRdb called the 5' RACE reads again in MiXCR, with one record for every CDR3 protein. The table records almost 800,000 distinct CDR3 sequences, 55% to 70% of them present only once. This clonotype came up a few times. The target antigen is unknown. Study-level results: Unsorted PBMC input precluded a conclusive naive versus antigen-experienced comparison. Naive T cell percentage strongly correlated with TCR beta diversity.

The clonotype was recovered from a man aged 25-45 years in good health. Sequencing used blood. V is TRBV29-1 and J is TRBJ2-7, with D possibly TRBD2 on 5 matching bases. The CDR3 sequence is CSVGESYEQYF. The DNA for the CDR3 is TGCAGCGTTGGGGAGTCCTACGAGCAGTACTTC.